A selection of T cell receptor beta chains follows, all from one sample in a study of CDR3 diversity in severe acne. TCRdb re-called the PCR reads through MiXCR, storing one row per CDR3 protein. The sample has around 85,000 distinct CDR3 sequences; about 49% are singletons. The specimen sequenced was blood. These receptors all stem from a male donor with severe acne vulgaris. The CDR3 runs from the conserved cysteine through the conserved F or W. D genes are given only for firm matches. Clone size is not always given. Where it is, it says once, few, many or a class for expanded clones.

V gene	D gene	clone size	J gene	CDR3 protein	CDR3 DNA
TRBV28	.	few	TRBJ2-6	CASSWTNSGANVLTF	TGTGCCAGCAGTTGGACAAACTCTGGGGCCAACGTCCTGACTTTC
TRBV29-1	TRBD2	.	TRBJ2-1	CSVEGWASGSSYNEQFF	TGCAGCGTTGAAGGGTGGGCTAGCGGGAGCTCCTACAATGAGCAGTTCTTC
TRBV20-1	TRBD1	.	TRBJ1-5	CSASHGQGSRQPQHF	TGCAGTGCTAGTCATGGACAGGGGAGTAGGCAGCCCCAGCATTTT
TRBV13	.	many	TRBJ2-3	CASSLRGRGTDTQYF	TGTGCCAGCAGCTTACGGGGGAGGGGGACAGATACGCAGTATTTT
TRBV30	.	.	TRBJ1-2	CAWSVTPSYGYTF	TGTGCCTGGAGTGTAACACCCAGCTATGGCTACACCTTC
TRBV20-1	.	many	TRBJ2-5	CSAEPDETQYF	TGCAGTGCCGAACCCGATGAGACCCAGTACTTC
TRBV3-1	.	many	TRBJ2-3	CASSQRDGLKTQYF	TGTGCCAGCAGCCAAAGGGACGGATTGAAAACGCAGTATTTT
TRBV25-1	.	.	TRBJ1-5	CASSPTGEDQPQHF	TGTGCCAGCTCCCCGACCGGGGAGGATCAGCCCCAGCATTTT
TRBV7-3	TRBD2	.	TRBJ2-5	CASSRSGDQETQYF	TGTGCCAGCAGCCGCAGCGGGGACCAAGAGACCCAGTACTTC
TRBV11-2	.	.	TRBJ2-7	CASSNIPGNEQYF	TGTGCCAGCAGTAACATCCCAGGGAACGAGCAGTACTTC
TRBV20-1	TRBD2	many	TRBJ2-7	CSAPRLAGGHEQYF	TGCAGTGCCCCAAGACTAGCGGGGGGGCATGAGCAGTACTTC
TRBV10-3	.	few	TRBJ2-7	CAISVRGLEQYF	TGTGCCATCAGTGTCAGGGGCCTCGAGCAGTACTTC
TRBV28	TRBD2	once	TRBJ2-3	CASSLSGASDRTDTQYF	TGTGCCAGCAGTCTCAGCGGGGCTAGCGACCGCACAGATACGCAGTATTTT
TRBV19	.	few	TRBJ2-1	CASSIGLNSYNEQFF	TGTGCCAGTAGTATTGGGCTCAATTCCTACAATGAGCAGTTCTTC
TRBV7-2	.	medium-sized	TRBJ1-2	CASSFVQGYGYTF	TGTGCCAGCAGCTTCGTACAGGGCTATGGCTACACCTTC
TRBV9	.	.	TRBJ1-2	CASNGNYGYTF	TGTGCCAGCAACGGAAACTATGGCTACACCTTC
TRBV27	TRBD1	.	TRBJ2-7	CASSWTGGTYEQYF	TGTGCCAGCAGTTGGACAGGGGGAACCTACGAGCAGTACTTC
TRBV6-4	.	few	TRBJ2-1	CASSKTTLSYNEQFF	TGTGCCAGCAGTAAAACGACCCTCTCCTACAATGAGCAGTTCTTC
TRBV19	TRBD2	.	TRBJ2-2	CASSIYLTSGTGELFF	TGTGCCAGTAGTATATACCTGACTAGCGGTACCGGGGAGCTGTTTTTT
TRBV30	.	.	TRBJ1-6	CAWSVVSSYNSPLHF	TGTGCCTGGAGTGTGGTTAGCTCCTATAATTCACCCCTCCACTTT
TRBV10-3	.	.	TRBJ2-5	CAISESATGQETQYF	TGTGCCATCAGTGAGTCTGCGACAGGCCAAGAGACCCAGTACTTC
TRBV10-3	.	.	TRBJ2-1	CASSPATENPYEQFF	TGTGCTAGCAGTCCTGCGACAGAGAATCCCTATGAGCAGTTCTTC
TRBV19	.	.	TRBJ1-1	CASSPLGNTEAFF	TGTGCCAGTAGCCCTTTGGGGAACACTGAAGCTTTCTTT
TRBV7-9	.	once	TRBJ2-2	CASSLVRQVLAGELFF	TGTGCCAGCAGCTTAGTCCGACAGGTTCTCGCCGGGGAGCTGTTTTTT
TRBV10-3	TRBD2	.	TRBJ2-7	CAISESATSGRYEQYF	TGTGCCATCAGTGAGTCGGCGACTAGCGGGAGGTACGAGCAGTACTTC
TRBV13	TRBD2	.	TRBJ2-7	CASSLQGGHDEQYF	TGTGCCAGCAGCTTACAGGGAGGGCACGACGAGCAGTACTTC
TRBV12-5	.	few	TRBJ2-1	CASAAGTVYNEQFF	TGTGCTAGCGCCGCGGGCACAGTCTACAATGAGCAGTTCTTC
TRBV4-3	TRBD2	many	TRBJ2-1	CASSPPGGARIGEQFF	TGCGCCAGCAGCCCGCCGGGGGGGGCTAGGATCGGTGAGCAGTTCTTC
TRBV7-7	TRBD2	once	TRBJ2-5	CASSLGSGIQETQYF	TGTGCTAGCAGCTTAGGTAGCGGGATCCAAGAGACCCAGTACTTC
TRBV29-1	TRBD1	few	TRBJ2-6	CSVEDRRQGSGANVLTF	TGCAGCGTTGAAGATCGCCGACAGGGCTCTGGGGCCAACGTCCTGACTTTC
TRBV6-6	.	.	TRBJ2-2	CVNKAELGELFF	TGTGTCAACAAGGCGGAGTTGGGGGAGCTGTTTTTT
TRBV20-1	.	.	TRBJ2-7	CSARLQGRFYEQYF	TGCAGTGCTAGACTACAGGGGAGGTTCTACGAGCAGTACTTC
TRBV29-1	TRBD1	many	TRBJ1-1	CSVFIRGPNTEAFF	TGCAGCGTATTCATCAGGGGGCCGAACACTGAAGCTTTCTTT
TRBV29-1	.	once	TRBJ2-2	CSVEEGQTGQFF	TGCAGCGTTGAAGAGGGGCAGACGGGGCAGTTCTTT
TRBV29-1	.	many	TRBJ2-1	CSVVVMELGTGREQFF	TGCAGCGTTGTAGTCATGGAACTAGGGACGGGTAGGGAGCAGTTCTTC
TRBV20-1	.	.	TRBJ1-3	CSAVEGAGNTIYF	TGCAGTGCTGTGGAAGGGGCTGGAAACACCATATATTTT